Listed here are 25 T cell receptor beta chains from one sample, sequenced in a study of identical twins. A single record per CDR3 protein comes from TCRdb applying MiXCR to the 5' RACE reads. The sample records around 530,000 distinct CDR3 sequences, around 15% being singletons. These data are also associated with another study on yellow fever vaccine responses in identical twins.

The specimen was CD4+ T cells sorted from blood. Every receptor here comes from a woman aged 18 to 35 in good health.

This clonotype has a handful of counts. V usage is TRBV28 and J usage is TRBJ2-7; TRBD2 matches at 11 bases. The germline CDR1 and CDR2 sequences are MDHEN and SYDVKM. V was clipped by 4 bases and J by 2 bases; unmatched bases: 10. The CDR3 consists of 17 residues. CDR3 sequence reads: CASSSNPGTSGPYEQYF. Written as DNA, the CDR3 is TGTGCCAGCAGTTCAAATCCCGGGACTAGCGGCCCCTACGAGCAGTACTTC.

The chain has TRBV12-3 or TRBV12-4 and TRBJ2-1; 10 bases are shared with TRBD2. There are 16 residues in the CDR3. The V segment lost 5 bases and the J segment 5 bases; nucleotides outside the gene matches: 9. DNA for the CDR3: TGTGCCAGCAGTCTTCCGGGACTAGCGAGGAACAATGAGCAGTTCTTC. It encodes CASSLPGLARNNEQFF.

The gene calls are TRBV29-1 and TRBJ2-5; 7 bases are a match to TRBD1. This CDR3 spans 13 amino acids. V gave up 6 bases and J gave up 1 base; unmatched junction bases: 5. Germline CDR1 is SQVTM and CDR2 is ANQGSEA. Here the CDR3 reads CSVPRQGQETQYF. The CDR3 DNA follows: TGCAGCGTCCCTCGACAGGGCCAAGAGACCCAGTACTTC.

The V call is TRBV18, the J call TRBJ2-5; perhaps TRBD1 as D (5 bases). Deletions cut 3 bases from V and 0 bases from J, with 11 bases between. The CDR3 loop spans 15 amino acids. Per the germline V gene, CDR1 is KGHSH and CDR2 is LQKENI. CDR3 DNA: TGTGCCAGCTCACCCACTGACAGAGACCAAGAGACCCAGTACTTC. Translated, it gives CASSPTDRDQETQYF.

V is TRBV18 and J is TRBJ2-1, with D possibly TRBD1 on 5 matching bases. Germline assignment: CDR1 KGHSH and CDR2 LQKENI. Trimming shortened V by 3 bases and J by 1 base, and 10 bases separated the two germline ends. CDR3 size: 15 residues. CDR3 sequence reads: CASSPPGLSYNEQFF. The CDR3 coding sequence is TGTGCCAGCTCACCTCCAGGGTTATCCTACAATGAGCAGTTCTTC. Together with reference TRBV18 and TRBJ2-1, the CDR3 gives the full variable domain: NAGVMQNPRHLVRRRGQEARLRCSPMKGHSHVYWYRQLPEEGLKFMVYLQKENIIDESGMPKERFSAEFPKEGPSILRIQQVVRGDSAAYFCASSPPGLSYNEQFFGPGTRLTVL.

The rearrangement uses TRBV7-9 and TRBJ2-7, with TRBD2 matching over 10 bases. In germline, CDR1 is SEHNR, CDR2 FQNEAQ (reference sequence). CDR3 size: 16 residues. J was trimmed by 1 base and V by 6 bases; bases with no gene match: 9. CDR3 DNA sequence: TGTGCCAGCAGATCAGGGGGGACTAGCGTGTCCTACGAGCAGTACTTC. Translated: CASRSGGTSVSYEQYF.

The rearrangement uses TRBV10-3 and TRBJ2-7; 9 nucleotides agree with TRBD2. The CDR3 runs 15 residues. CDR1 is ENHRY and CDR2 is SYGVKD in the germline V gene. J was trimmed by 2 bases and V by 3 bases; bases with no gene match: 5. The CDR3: CAISEGGRVPYEQYV. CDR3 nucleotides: TGTGCCATCAGTGAAGGCGGGAGGGTGCCCTACGAGCAGTACGTC.

The CDR3 DNA follows: TGTGCCAGCAGCTTAGGGGTAGACGAACAAGAGACCCAGTACTTC. This gives the protein CASSLGVDEQETQYF. The V and J genes are TRBV7-6 and TRBJ2-5; D gene uncertain. CDR1 is SGHVS and CDR2 is FNYEAQ in the germline V gene. The CDR3 consists of 15 residues. V lost 1 base, J lost 2 bases, and 11 bases lay in between.

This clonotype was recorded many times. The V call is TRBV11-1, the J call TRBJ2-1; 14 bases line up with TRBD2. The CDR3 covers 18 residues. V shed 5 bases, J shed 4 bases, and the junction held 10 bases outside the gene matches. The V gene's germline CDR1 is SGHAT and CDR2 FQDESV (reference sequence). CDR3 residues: CASSHQPGLAGVYNEQFF. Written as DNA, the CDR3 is TGTGCCAGCAGCCACCAACCGGGACTAGCGGGAGTGTACAATGAGCAGTTCTTC.

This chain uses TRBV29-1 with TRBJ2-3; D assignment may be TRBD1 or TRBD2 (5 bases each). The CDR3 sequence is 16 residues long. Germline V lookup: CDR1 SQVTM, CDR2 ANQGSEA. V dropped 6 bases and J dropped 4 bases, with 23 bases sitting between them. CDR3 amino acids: CSVQAWRQGSADTQYF. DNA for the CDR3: TGCAGCGTCCAAGCGTGGAGGCAGGGATCTGCAGATACGCAGTATTTT.

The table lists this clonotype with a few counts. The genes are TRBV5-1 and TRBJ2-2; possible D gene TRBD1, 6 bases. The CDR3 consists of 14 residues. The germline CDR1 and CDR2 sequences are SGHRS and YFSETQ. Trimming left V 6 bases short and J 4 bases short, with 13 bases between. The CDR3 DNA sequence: TGCGCCAGCAACCCGGGACACAGCACCGGGGAGCTGTTTTTT. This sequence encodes CASNPGHSTGELFF.

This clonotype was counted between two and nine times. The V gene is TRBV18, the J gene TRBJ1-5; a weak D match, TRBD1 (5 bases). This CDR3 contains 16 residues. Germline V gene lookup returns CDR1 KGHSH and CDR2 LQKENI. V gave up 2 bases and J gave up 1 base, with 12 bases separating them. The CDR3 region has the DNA TGTGCCAGCTCACCAGGGGTTCGGGGGAGCAATCAGCCCCAGCATTTT. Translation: CASSPGVRGSNQPQHF.

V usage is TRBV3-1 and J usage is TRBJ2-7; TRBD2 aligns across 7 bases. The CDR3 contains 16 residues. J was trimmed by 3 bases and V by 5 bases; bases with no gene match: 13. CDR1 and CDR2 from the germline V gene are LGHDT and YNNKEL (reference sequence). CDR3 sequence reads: CASSGRTSLGLYEQYV. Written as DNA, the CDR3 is TGTGCCAGCAGCGGACGGACTAGTCTCGGCCTCTACGAGCAGTACGTC.

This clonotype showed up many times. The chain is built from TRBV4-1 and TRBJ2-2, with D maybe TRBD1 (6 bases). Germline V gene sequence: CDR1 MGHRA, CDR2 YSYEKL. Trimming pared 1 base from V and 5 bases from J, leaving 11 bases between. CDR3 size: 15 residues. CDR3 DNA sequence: TGCGCCAGCAGCCAAGCAGGGGCTAGAACCGGGGAGCTGTTTTTT. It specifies CASSQAGARTGELFF.

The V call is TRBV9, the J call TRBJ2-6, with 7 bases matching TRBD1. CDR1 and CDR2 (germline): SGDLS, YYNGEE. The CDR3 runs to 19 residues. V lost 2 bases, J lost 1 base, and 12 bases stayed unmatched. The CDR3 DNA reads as TGTGCCAGCAGCGTTGTGAAGGGGGCAGGGACGTCTGGGGCCAACGTCCTGACTTTC. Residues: CASSVVKGAGTSGANVLTF.

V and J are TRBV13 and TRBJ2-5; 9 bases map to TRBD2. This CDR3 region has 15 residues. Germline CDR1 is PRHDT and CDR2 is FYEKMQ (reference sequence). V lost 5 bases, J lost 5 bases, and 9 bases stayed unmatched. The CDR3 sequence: CASSVWGLAGETQYF. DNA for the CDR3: TGTGCCAGCAGCGTATGGGGACTAGCAGGCGAGACCCAGTACTTC.

Written as DNA, the CDR3 is TGTGCCAGCAGCCCCGGCGGCCTCTATGGCTACACCTTC. This encodes CASSPGGLYGYTF. The gene calls are TRBV3-1 and TRBJ1-2; no clear D. Germline lookup yields CDR1 LGHDT and CDR2 YNNKEL (reference sequence). The V and J ends lost 4 bases and 4 bases respectively, with 10 bases between them. CDR3 length: 13 amino acids.

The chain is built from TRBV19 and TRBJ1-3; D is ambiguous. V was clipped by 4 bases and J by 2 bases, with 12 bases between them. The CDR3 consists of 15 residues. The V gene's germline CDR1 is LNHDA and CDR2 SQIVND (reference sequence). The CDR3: CASSTMIGAGNTIYF. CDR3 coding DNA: TGTGCCAGTAGTACAATGATCGGGGCTGGAAACACCATATATTTT.

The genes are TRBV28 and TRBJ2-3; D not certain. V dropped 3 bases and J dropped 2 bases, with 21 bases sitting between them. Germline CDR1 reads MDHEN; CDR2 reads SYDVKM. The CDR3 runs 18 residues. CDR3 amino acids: CASSLNIRAPVPTDTQYF. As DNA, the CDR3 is TGTGCCAGCAGTTTGAACATCCGGGCCCCAGTCCCCACAGATACGCAGTATTTT.

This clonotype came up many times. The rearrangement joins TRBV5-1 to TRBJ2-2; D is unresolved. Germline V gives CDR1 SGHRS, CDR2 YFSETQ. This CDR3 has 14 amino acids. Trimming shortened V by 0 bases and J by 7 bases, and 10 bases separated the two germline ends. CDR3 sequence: CASSLVASGGELFF. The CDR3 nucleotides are TGCGCCAGCAGCTTGGTGGCGAGTGGCGGGGAGCTGTTTTTT. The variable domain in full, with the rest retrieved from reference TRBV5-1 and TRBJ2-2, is KAGVTQTPRYLIKTRGQQVTLSCSPISGHRSVSWYQQTPGQGLQFLFEYFSETQRNKGNFPGRFSGRQFSNSRSEMNVSTLELGDSALYLCASSLVASGGELFFGEGSRLTVL.

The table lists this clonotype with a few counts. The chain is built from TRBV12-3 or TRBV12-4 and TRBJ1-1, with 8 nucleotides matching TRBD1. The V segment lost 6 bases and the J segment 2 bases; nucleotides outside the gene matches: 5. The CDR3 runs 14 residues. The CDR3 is CASRETGVNTEAFF. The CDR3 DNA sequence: TGTGCCAGCAGAGAGACAGGGGTAAACACTGAAGCTTTCTTT.

The CDR3 nucleotides are TGTGCCATCAGTGTCGGGGGGACTTATAACACAGATACGCAGTATTTT. It is translated as CAISVGGTYNTDTQYF. This chain connects TRBV10-3 to TRBJ2-3; 7 nucleotides align to TRBD2. The V gene end was trimmed by 4 bases and the J gene end by 2 bases; junction bases not matched to a gene: 9. The germline V gene has CDR1 ENHRY and CDR2 SYGVKD. This CDR3 has 16 residues.

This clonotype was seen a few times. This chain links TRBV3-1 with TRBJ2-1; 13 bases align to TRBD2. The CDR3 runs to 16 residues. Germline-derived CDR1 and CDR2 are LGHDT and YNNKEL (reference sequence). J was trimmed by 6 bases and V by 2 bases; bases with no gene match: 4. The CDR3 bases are TGTGCCAGCAGCCAATTAACTAGCGGGAGGGGCAATGAGCAGTTCTTC. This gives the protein CASSQLTSGRGNEQFF.

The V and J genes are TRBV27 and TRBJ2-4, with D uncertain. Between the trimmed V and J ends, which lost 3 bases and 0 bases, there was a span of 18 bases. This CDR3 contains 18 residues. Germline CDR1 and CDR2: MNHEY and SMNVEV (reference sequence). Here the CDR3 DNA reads TGTGCCAGCAGTTTTTCCCCTCCTCACAGTATAGCCAAAAACATTCAGTACTTC. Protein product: CASSFSPPHSIAKNIQYF.

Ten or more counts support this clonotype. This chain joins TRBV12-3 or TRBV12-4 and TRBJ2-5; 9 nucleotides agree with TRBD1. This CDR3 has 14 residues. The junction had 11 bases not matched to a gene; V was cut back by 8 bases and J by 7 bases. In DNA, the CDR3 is TGTGCCAGCTGCCTAACAGGGGGCGTTGGGACCCAGTACTTC. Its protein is CASCLTGGVGTQYF.